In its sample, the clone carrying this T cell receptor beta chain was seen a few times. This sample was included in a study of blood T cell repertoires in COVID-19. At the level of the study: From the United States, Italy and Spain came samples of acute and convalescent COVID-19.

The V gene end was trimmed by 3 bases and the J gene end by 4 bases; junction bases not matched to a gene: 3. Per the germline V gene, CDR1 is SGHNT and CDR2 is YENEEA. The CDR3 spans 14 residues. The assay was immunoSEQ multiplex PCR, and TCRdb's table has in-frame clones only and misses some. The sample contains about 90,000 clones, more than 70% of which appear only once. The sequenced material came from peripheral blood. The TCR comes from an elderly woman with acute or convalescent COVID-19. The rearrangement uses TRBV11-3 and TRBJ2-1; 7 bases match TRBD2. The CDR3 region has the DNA TGTGCCAGCAGCTTGGGGGGGTATTACAATGAGCAGTTCTTC. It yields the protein CASSLGGYYNEQFF.